Following are 2 T cell receptor beta chains from one sample sequenced in a study of blood T cell repertoires in COVID-19. Some clones are missing from TCRdb's copy, which holds only in-frame ones; the method was immunoSEQ multiplex PCR. The profile covers under 250,000 clones, with approximately 82% appearing a single time and about 12% taken by the ten largest. Sequencing was performed on peripheral blood. The receptors shown here come from a middle-aged woman with acute or convalescent COVID-19.

In its sample, this clone was seen a few times. V is TRBV6-5 and J is TRBJ1-1, with D unresolved. CDR3 length: 13 residues. CDR1 and CDR2 from the germline V gene are MNHEY and SVGAGI. With 3 bases removed from V and 1 base from J, the gap between germline ends came to 6 bases. The CDR3 nucleotides are TGTGCCAGCAGTTATGGGCAGAACACTGAAGCTTTCTTT. Its translation is CASSYGQNTEAFF.

The V and J genes are TRBV6-4 and TRBJ2-5; 15 bases match TRBD2. CDR3 length equals 15 residues. The ends lost 6 bases at V and 4 bases at J; junction bases unmatched: 3. Germline V lookup: CDR1 MRHNA, CDR2 SNTAGT. Here the CDR3 reads CASSPGLAGGETQYF. CDR3 DNA sequence: TGTGCCAGCAGCCCGGGACTAGCGGGAGGAGAGACCCAGTACTTC.